The present entry profiles one TCR beta chain with its context. The sample is drawn from a study of T cell clones after liver transplantation. On the study more broadly: As an antigen-independent comparator, third-party-reactive TCRbeta sequences came from pre-transplant mixed lymphocyte reactions.

Produced via immunoSEQ multiplex PCR; TCRdb's table is partial and in-frame only. The data contain 85,000 to 130,000 clones, approximately 78% of them singletons. The CDR3 loop spans 14 amino acids. CDR1 LGHNT and CDR2 FRNRAP come from the germline V gene. V was shortened by 2 bases and J by 3 bases, with 10 bases between the two germline ends. The TCR sequence derives from a human donor who received a liver transplant. The chain uses TRBV12-5 and TRBJ1-1; possible D gene TRBD1, 6 bases. The sample was CD4+ T cells from blood, taken before liver transplant. The CDR3 DNA is TGTGCTAGTGGTTTGTCGGACAGACACACTGAAGCTTTCTTT. Translated, it gives CASGLSDRHTEAFF.